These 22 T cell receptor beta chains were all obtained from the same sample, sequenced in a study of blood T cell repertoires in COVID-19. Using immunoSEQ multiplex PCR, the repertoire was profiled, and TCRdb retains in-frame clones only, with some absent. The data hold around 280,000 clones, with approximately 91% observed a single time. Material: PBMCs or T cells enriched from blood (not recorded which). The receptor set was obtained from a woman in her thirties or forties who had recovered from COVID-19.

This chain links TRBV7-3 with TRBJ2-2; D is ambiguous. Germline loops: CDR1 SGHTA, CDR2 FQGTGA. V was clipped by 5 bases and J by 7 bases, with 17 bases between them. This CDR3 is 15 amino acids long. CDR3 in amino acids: CASSAKGGAGGELFF. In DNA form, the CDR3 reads TGTGCCAGCAGCGCCAAAGGTGGAGCCGGCGGGGAGCTGTTTTTT.

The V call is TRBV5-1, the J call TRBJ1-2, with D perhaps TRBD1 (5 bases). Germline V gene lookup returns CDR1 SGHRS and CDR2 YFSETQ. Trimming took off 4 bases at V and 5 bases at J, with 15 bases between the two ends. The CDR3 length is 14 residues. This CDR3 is CASSPQGGEYGYTF. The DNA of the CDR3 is TGCGCCAGCAGCCCCCAGGGAGGGGAGTATGGCTACACCTTC. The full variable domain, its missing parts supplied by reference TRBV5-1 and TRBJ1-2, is KAGVTQTPRYLIKTRGQQVTLSCSPISGHRSVSWYQQTPGQGLQFLFEYFSETQRNKGNFPGRFSGRQFSNSRSEMNVSTLELGDSALYLCASSPQGGEYGYTFGSGTRLTVV.

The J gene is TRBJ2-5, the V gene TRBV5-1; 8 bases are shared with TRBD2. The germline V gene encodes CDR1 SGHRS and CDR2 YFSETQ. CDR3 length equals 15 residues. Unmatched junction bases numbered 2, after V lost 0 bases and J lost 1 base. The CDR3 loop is CASSLVAGSQETQYF. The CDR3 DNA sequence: TGCGCCAGCAGCTTGGTAGCGGGGAGCCAAGAGACCCAGTACTTC. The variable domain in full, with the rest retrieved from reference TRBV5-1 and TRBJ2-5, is KAGVTQTPRYLIKTRGQQVTLSCSPISGHRSVSWYQQTPGQGLQFLFEYFSETQRNKGNFPGRFSGRQFSNSRSEMNVSTLELGDSALYLCASSLVAGSQETQYFGPGTRLLVL.

CDR3 region: CASSQDRGGANTGELFF. The CDR3 bases are TGTGCCAGCAGCCAAGATAGGGGGGGCGCGAACACCGGGGAGCTGTTTTTT. V gene TRBV3-1 (or the pseudogene TRBV3-2) combines with J gene TRBJ2-2; tentative D call: TRBD2 (7 bases). V was trimmed by 0 bases and J by 0 bases, leaving 11 bases between them. The germline gives CDR1 LGHDT, CDR2 YNNKEL (reference sequence). CDR3 length: 17 residues.

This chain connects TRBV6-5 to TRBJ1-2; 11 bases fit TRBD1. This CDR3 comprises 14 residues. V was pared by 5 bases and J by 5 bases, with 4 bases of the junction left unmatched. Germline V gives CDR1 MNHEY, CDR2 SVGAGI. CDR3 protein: CASSIRDRGYGYTF. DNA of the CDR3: TGTGCCAGCAGTATCCGGGACAGGGGGTATGGCTACACCTTC.

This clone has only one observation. The CDR3 sequence is CATSREHRTNEKLFF. As DNA, the CDR3 is TGTGCCACCAGCAGAGAACACAGAACTAATGAAAAACTGTTTTTT. The chain recombines TRBV15 with TRBJ1-4; D remains ambiguous. The V end lost 0 bases, the J end lost 1 base, and 6 bases lay between the germline ends. Germline CDR1 and CDR2: LNHNV and YYDKDF (reference sequence). The CDR3 sequence is 15 residues long.

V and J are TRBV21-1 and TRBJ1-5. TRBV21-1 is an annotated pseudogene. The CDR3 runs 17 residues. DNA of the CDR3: TGTGCCAGCCCTCCGGGGGGCGGGGTCGGGAGCAATCAGCCCCAGCATTTT. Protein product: CASPPGGGVGSNQPQHF.

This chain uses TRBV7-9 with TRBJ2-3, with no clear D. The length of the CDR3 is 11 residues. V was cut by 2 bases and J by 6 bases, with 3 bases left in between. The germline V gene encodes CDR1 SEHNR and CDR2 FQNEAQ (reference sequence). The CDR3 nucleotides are TGTGCCAGCAGCTTATATGATACGCAGTATTTT. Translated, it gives CASSLYDTQYF.

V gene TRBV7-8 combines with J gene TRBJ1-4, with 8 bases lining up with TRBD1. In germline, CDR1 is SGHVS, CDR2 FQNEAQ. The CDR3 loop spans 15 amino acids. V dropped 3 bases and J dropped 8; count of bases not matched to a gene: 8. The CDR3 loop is CASSLETGAWEKLFF. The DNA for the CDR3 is TGTGCCAGCAGCTTGGAGACAGGGGCGTGGGAAAAACTGTTTTTT.

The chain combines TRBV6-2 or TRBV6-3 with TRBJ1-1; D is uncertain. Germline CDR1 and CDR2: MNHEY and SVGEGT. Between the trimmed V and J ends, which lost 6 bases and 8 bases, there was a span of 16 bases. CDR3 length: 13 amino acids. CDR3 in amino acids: CASSAEATPEAFF. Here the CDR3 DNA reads TGTGCCAGCAGCGCCGAGGCAACCCCGGAAGCTTTCTTT.

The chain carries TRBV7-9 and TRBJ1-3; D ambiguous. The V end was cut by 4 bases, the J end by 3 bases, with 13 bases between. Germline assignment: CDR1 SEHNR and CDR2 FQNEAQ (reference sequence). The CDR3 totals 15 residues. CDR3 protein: CASSSPGSGGNTIYF. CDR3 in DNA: TGTGCCAGCAGCTCCCCGGGATCCGGTGGAAACACCATATATTTT.

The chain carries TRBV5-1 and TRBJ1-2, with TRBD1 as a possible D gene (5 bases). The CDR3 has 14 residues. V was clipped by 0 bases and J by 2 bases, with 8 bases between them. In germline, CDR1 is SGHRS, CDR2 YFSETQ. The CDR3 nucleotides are TGCGCCAGCAGCTTGGACCAGGGCAACTATGGCTACACCTTC. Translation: CASSLDQGNYGYTF.

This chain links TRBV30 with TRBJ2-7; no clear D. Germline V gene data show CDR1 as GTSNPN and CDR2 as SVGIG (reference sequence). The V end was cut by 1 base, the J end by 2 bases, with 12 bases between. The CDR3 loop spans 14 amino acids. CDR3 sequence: CAWSDPRFAYEQYF. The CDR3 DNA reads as TGTGCCTGGAGTGATCCCAGGTTTGCCTACGAGCAGTACTTC.

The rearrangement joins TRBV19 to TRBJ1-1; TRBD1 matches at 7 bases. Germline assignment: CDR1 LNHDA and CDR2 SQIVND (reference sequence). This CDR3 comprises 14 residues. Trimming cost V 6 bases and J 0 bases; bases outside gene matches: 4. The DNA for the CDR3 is TGTGCCAGTAGGAGACAGGGCATGAACACTGAAGCTTTCTTT. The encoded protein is CASRRQGMNTEAFF. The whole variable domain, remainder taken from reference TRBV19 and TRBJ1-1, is DGGITQSPKYLFRKEGQNVTLSCEQNLNHDAMYWYRQDPGQGLRLIYYSQIVNDFQKGDIAEGYSVSREKKESFPLTVTSAQKNPTAFYLCASRRQGMNTEAFFGQGTRLTVV.

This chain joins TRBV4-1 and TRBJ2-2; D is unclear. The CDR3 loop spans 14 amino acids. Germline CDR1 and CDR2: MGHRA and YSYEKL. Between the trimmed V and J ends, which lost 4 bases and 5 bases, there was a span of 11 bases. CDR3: CASSPILRTGELFF. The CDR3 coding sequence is TGCGCCAGCAGCCCTATCCTGCGGACCGGGGAGCTGTTTTTT.

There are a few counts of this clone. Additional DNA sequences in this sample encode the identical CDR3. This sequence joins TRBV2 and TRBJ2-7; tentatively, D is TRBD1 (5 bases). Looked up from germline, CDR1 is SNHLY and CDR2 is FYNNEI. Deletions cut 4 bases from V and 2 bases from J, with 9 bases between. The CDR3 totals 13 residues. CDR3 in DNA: TGTGCCAGCAGTGCCGACAGAACCTACGAGCAGTACTTC. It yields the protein CASSADRTYEQYF.

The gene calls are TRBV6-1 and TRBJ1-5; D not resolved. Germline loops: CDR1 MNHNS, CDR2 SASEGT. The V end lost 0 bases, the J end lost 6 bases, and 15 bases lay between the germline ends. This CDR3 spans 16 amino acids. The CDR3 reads CASSEALYPSAQPQHF. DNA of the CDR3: TGTGCCAGCAGTGAAGCACTGTACCCGAGCGCTCAGCCCCAGCATTTT.

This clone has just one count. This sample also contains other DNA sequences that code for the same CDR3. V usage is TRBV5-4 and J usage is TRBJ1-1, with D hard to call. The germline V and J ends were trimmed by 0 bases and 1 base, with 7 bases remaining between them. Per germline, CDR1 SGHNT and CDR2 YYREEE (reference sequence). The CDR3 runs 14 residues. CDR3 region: CASSLAGGNTEAFF. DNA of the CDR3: TGTGCCAGCAGCTTGGCCGGAGGGAACACTGAAGCTTTCTTT.

CDR3 coding DNA: TGTGCCAGCAGTTATTCGCTAGACAGGTCCACCTACGAGCAGTACTTC. Its protein product is CASSYSLDRSTYEQYF. The rearrangement links TRBV6-5 to TRBJ2-7, with D possibly matching TRBD1 (6 bases). The germline V gene has CDR1 MNHEY and CDR2 SVGAGI. This CDR3 has 16 residues. V lost 3 bases and J lost 2, with 17 bases in between.

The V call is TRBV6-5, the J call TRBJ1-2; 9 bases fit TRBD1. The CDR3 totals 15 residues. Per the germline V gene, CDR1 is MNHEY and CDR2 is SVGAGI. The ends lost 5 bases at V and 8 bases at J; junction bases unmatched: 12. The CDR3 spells CASSLQPGQGHGYTF. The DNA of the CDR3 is TGTGCCAGCAGTCTACAGCCGGGACAGGGTCACGGCTACACCTTC.

The CDR3 region is CSVAGGRSYNEQFF. The CDR3, as DNA: TGCAGCGTTGCAGGGGGAAGGTCCTACAATGAGCAGTTCTTC. The V call is TRBV29-1, the J call TRBJ2-1; 7 bases align to TRBD1. CDR1 is SQVTM, CDR2 ANQGSEA, per germline. J was trimmed by 1 base and V by 4 bases; bases with no gene match: 4. The CDR3 covers 14 residues.

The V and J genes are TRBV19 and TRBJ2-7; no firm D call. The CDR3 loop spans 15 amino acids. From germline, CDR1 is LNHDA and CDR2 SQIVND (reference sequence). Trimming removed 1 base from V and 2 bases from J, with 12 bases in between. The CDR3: CASSIAGSSPYEQYF. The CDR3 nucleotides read TGTGCCAGTAGTATAGCCGGGTCCTCACCCTACGAGCAGTACTTC.